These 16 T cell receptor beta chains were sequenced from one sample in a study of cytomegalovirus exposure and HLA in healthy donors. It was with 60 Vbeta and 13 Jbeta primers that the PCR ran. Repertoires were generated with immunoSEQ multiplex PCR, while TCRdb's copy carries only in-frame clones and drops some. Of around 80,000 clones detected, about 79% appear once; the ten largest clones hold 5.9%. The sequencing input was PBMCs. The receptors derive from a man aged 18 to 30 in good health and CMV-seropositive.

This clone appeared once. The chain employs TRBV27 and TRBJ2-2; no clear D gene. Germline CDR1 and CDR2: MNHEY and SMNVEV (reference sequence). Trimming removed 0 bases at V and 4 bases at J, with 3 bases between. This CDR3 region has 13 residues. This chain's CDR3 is CASSLSSTGELFF. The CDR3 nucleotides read TGTGCCAGCAGTTTATCGAGCACCGGGGAGCTGTTTTTT.

The CDR3 spells CASSPLGQSYEQYF. CDR3 DNA: TGTGCCAGCAGTCCTCTCGGACAGTCCTACGAGCAGTACTTC. This sequence joins TRBV28 and TRBJ2-7, with D maybe TRBD1 (6 bases). Between the trimmed V and J ends, which lost 5 bases and 1 base, there was a span of 12 bases. Germline lookup yields CDR1 MDHEN and CDR2 SYDVKM. The CDR3 contains 14 residues.

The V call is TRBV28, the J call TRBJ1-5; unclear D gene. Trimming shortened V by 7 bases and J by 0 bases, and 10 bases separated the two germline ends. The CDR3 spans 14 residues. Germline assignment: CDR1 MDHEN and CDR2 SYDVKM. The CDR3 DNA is TGTGCCAGCACCCCACTCTCTAGCAATCAGCCCCAGCATTTT. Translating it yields CASTPLSSNQPQHF.

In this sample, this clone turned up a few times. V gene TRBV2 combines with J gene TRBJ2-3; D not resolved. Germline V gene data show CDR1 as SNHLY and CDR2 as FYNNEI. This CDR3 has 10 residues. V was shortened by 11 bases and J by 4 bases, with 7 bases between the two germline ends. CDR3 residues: CASPADTQYF. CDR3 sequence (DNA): TGTGCCTCTCCGGCAGATACGCAGTATTTT.

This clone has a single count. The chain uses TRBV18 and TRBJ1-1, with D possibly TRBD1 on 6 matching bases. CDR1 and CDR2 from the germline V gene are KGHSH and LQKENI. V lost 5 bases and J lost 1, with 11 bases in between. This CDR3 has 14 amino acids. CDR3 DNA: TGTGCCAGCTCATCCCCGGACAGGAACACTGAAGCTTTCTTT. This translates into CASSSPDRNTEAFF.

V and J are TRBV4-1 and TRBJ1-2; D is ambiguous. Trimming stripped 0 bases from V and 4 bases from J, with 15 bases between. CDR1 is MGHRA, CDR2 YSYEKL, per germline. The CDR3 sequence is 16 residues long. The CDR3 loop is CASSQDRLRTSYGYTF. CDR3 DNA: TGCGCCAGCAGCCAAGATCGGTTACGTACCTCCTATGGCTACACCTTC.

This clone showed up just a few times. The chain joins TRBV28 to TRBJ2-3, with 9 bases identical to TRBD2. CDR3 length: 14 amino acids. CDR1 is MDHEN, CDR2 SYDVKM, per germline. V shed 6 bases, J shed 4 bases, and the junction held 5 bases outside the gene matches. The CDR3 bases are TGTGCCAGCAGACACAGCGGGAGGCCAGATACGCAGTATTTT. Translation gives CASRHSGRPDTQYF.

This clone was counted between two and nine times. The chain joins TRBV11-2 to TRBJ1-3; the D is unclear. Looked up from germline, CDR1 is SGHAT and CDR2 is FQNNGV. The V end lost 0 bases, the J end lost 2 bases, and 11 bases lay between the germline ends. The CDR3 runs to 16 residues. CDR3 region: CASSLDPGMAGNTIYF. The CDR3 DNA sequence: TGTGCCAGCAGCTTAGATCCGGGTATGGCTGGAAACACCATATATTTT.

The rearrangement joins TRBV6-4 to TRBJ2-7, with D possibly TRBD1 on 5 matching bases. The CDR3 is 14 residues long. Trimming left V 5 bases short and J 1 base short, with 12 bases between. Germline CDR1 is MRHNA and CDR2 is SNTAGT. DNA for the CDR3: TGTGCCAGCAGTCCGACAGACCGATCCTACGAGCAGTACTTC. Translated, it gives CASSPTDRSYEQYF.

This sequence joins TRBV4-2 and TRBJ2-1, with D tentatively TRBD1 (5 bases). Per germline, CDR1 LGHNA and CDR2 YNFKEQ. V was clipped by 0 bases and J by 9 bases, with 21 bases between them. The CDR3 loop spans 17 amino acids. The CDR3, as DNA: TGTGCCAGCAGCCAAGATAGCCTAGAAATTCTTCAGGGTGAGCAGTTCTTC. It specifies CASSQDSLEILQGEQFF.

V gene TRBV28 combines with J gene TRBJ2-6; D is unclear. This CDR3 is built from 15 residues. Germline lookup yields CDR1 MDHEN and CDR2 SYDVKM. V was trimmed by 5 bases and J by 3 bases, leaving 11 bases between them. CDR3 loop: CASSAPRVGANVLTF. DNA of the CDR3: TGTGCCAGCAGTGCCCCCCGGGTTGGGGCCAACGTCCTGACTTTC.

CDR3 residues: CASSPRDYEQYF. CDR3 bases: TGTGCCAGCAGCCCGAGGGACTACGAGCAGTACTTC. This chain connects TRBV28 to TRBJ2-7; tentative D call: TRBD2 (5 bases). CDR3 length: 12 amino acids. Germline V gives CDR1 MDHEN, CDR2 SYDVKM. V dropped 6 bases and J dropped 3 bases, with 9 bases sitting between them.

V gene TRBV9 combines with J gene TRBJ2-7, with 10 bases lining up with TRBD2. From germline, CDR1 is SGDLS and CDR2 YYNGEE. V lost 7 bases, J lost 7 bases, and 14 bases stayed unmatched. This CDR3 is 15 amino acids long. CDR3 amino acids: CASGGLLAGVREQYF. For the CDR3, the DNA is TGTGCCAGCGGAGGTCTTCTAGCGGGAGTCCGAGAGCAGTACTTC.

CDR3 nucleotide sequence: TGTGCCAGCAGGCGGGCAAAGCGGTCCTACGAGCAGTACTTC. The encoded protein is CASRRAKRSYEQYF. The chain is built from TRBV2 and TRBJ2-7; TRBD2 is a possible D gene (5 bases). The CDR3 covers 14 residues. The V gene lost 6 bases and the J gene lost 1 base, with 13 bases spanning the gap. Per germline, CDR1 SNHLY and CDR2 FYNNEI.

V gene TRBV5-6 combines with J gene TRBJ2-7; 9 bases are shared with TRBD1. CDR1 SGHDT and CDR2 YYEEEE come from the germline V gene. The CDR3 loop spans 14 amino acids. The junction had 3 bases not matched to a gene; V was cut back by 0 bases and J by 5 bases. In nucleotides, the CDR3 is TGTGCCAGCAGCTTGGGGGACAGGGCGGACGAGCAGTACTTC. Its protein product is CASSLGDRADEQYF.

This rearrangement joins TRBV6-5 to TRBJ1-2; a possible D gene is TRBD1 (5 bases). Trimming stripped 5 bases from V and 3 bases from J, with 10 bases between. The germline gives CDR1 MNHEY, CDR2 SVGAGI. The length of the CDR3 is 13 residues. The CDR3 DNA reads TGTGCCAGCAGTCAGACAGACCACTATGGCTACACCTTC. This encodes CASSQTDHYGYTF.